The entry that follows covers one T cell receptor beta chain sequence. One end of the junction does not line up with germline, which may come from a read error. This CDR3 comprises 13 residues. Germline V gene data show CDR1 as GTSNPN and CDR2 as SVGIG (reference sequence). This sample is drawn from a study of spatial heterogeneity in lung cancer. One entry per CDR3 protein, called by TCRdb with MiXCR from the 5' RACE reads. The sample carries around 89,000 distinct CDR3 sequences, about an eighth recorded once. Time point reported: sample taken at primary tumor resection. Unsorted whole RNA from tumor, nontumor lung or frozen PBMC underwent sequencing.

The chain carries TRBV30 and TRBJ2-5, with D perhaps TRBD1 (5 bases). The receptor comes from a male donor with early-stage non-small cell lung cancer. The specimen comprised PBMCs, sampled at surgery. The CDR3 DNA is TGTGCCCGGAGCCGGCAGGGCAGTGAGACCCAGTACTTC. It codes for CARSRQGSETQYF.